These 26 T cell receptor beta chains were sequenced from one sample in a study of shared clonotypes between healthy human individuals. TCRdb's table, derived via immunoSEQ multiplex PCR, lists solely in-frame clones and lacks some. The sample lists about 530,000 clones, roughly 79% occurring once. The specimen sequenced was PBMCs. Receptors originate from a woman between 40 and 55 years old in good health. Some clones in this sample may be carry-over from other donors' samples.

The chain has TRBV7-9 and TRBJ1-2; 9 positions match TRBD1. This CDR3 contains 15 residues. From germline, CDR1 is SEHNR and CDR2 FQNEAQ (reference sequence). V dropped 5 bases and J dropped 8; count of bases not matched to a gene: 12. The CDR3 nucleotides are TGTGCCAGCAGCCCGCAAGGACAGGGGACGGGAGGCTACACCTTC. This encodes CASSPQGQGTGGYTF.

The chain combines TRBV30 with TRBJ1-3; possible D gene TRBD1, 6 bases. Trimming shortened V by 1 base and J by 4 bases, and 17 bases separated the two germline ends. The CDR3 length is 16 residues. Germline V gene data show CDR1 as GTSNPN and CDR2 as SVGIG (reference sequence). This CDR3 is CAWSARWGRGGNTIYF. The CDR3 DNA is TGTGCCTGGAGTGCCCGCTGGGGCAGGGGAGGAAACACCATATATTTT. Drawing the rest from reference TRBV30 and TRBJ1-3, the complete variable domain is SQTIHQWPATLVQPVGSPLSLECTVEGTSNPNLYWYRQAAGRGLQLLFYSVGIGQISSEVPQNLSASRPQDRQFILSSKKLLLSDSGFYLCAWSARWGRGGNTIYFGEGSWLTVV.

The chain links TRBV30 to TRBJ1-5; maybe TRBD1 (6 bases). V lost 1 base and J 6 bases, leaving 13 bases between the germline ends. From germline, CDR1 is GTSNPN and CDR2 SVGIG (reference sequence). The CDR3 runs to 14 residues. CDR3 coding DNA: TGTGCCTGGAGTGGACAGGCTGGGGGTCAGCCCCAGCATTTT. This gives the protein CAWSGQAGGQPQHF.

This clone has just one count. The chain combines TRBV5-1 with TRBJ1-4; D gene unclear. Germline values: CDR1 SGHRS, CDR2 YFSETQ. The CDR3 totals 13 residues. Trimming left V 5 bases short and J 7 bases short, with 12 bases between. The CDR3 sequence is CASSRTGGEKLFF. The CDR3 DNA is TGCGCCAGCAGTCGAACGGGTGGTGAAAAACTGTTTTTT. The whole variable domain, remainder taken from reference TRBV5-1 and TRBJ1-4, is KAGVTQTPRYLIKTRGQQVTLSCSPISGHRSVSWYQQTPGQGLQFLFEYFSETQRNKGNFPGRFSGRQFSNSRSEMNVSTLELGDSALYLCASSRTGGEKLFFGSGTQLSVL.

The chain links TRBV10-3 to TRBJ2-6; TRBD1 matches at 9 bases. CDR1 is ENHRY and CDR2 is SYGVKD in the germline V gene. The ends lost 10 bases at V and 0 bases at J; junction bases unmatched: 10. The CDR3 has 17 amino acids. Here the CDR3 DNA reads TGTGCCACCGAGGGGGACAGGGAAGACTCTGGGGCCAACGTCCTGACTTTC. Translated: CATEGDREDSGANVLTF.

This clone was counted ten times or more. CDR3: CASSLGIPGQGGTDTQYF. In DNA, the CDR3 is TGTGCCAGCAGCTTAGGGATTCCGGGACAGGGAGGCACAGATACGCAGTATTTT. This chain uses TRBV7-6 with TRBJ2-3; 9 bases align to TRBD1. Germline loops: CDR1 SGHVS, CDR2 FNYEAQ. The CDR3 loop spans 18 amino acids. Trimming at V came to 1 base and at J to 1 base, leaving 9 bases not matched to a gene. Full variable domain (outside the CDR3, taken from reference TRBV7-6 and TRBJ2-3): GAGVSQSPRYKVTKRGQDVALRCDPISGHVSLYWYRQALGQGPEFLTYFNYEAQQDKSGLPNDRFSAERPEGSISTLTIQRTEQRDSAMYRCASSLGIPGQGGTDTQYFGPGTRLTVL.

This chain links TRBV5-6 with TRBJ2-5; 12 nucleotides match TRBD2. Germline assignment: CDR1 SGHDT and CDR2 YYEEEE. The CDR3 is 16 amino acids. Losses at the gene ends were 3 bases for V and 5 bases for J; bases not matched to a gene: 8. The CDR3 DNA reads TGTGCCAGCAGCTCCGCCACTAGCGGGAGGTTCGAGACCCAGTACTTC. Protein sequence: CASSSATSGRFETQYF. Based on the CDR3 plus reference TRBV5-6 and TRBJ2-5, the full variable domain is DAGVTQSPTHLIKTRGQQVTLRCSPKSGHDTVSWYQQALGQGPQFIFQYYEEEERQRGNFPDRFSGHQFPNYSSELNVNALLLGDSALYLCASSSATSGRFETQYFGPGTRLLVL.

Only one count was recorded for this clone. The sample has other DNA sequences that encode this CDR3 too. The rearrangement uses TRBV7-9 and TRBJ2-2, with D possibly matching TRBD2 (5 bases). The CDR3 sequence is 14 residues long. V dropped 0 bases and J dropped 3 bases, with 5 bases sitting between them. From germline, CDR1 is SEHNR and CDR2 FQNEAQ (reference sequence). The CDR3 sequence is CASSLAGDTGELFF. The DNA for the CDR3 is TGTGCCAGCAGCTTAGCGGGAGACACCGGGGAGCTGTTTTTT.

J is TRBJ1-5 and V is TRBV10-3; 7 bases line up with TRBD1. The CDR3 runs to 15 residues. J gave up 1 base and V 4 bases, and 4 bases lay outside the gene matches. The V gene's germline CDR1 is ENHRY and CDR2 SYGVKD. CDR3 bases: TGTGCCATCAGTGCGGGACAGTTAAGCAATCAGCCCCAGCATTTT. Translation: CAISAGQLSNQPQHF.

This chain joins TRBV6-5 and TRBJ2-5; 9 bases match TRBD2. Germline loops: CDR1 MNHEY, CDR2 SVGAGI. The ends lost 6 bases at V and 5 bases at J; junction bases unmatched: 7. There are 14 residues in the CDR3. This chain's CDR3 is CASSKGLAWETQYF. The CDR3 DNA reads TGTGCCAGCAGCAAGGGACTAGCATGGGAGACCCAGTACTTC.

As to this clone: Possible read error: a much larger clone is one base away. Other DNA sequences within the sample encode an identical CDR3. The V and J genes are TRBV28 and TRBJ1-4; D is ambiguous. The germline V gene has CDR1 MDHEN and CDR2 SYDVKM. The length of the CDR3 is 11 residues. The V and J ends lost 3 bases and 7 bases respectively, with 3 bases between them. CDR3 loop: CASSFSEKLFF. The DNA of the CDR3 is TGTGCCAGCAGTTTTAGTGAAAAACTGTTTTTT.

This clone was seen a handful of times. The CDR3 spells CASSPRLAGGLRYEQYF. The CDR3 nucleotides read TGTGCCAGCAGCCCACGACTAGCGGGAGGGCTCCGCTACGAGCAGTACTTC. This chain joins TRBV9 and TRBJ2-7; 14 bases agree with TRBD2. Germline V CDR1 and CDR2: SGDLS, YYNGEE. This CDR3 spans 17 amino acids. J gave up 3 bases and V 4 bases, and 9 bases lay outside the gene matches.

Details on this clone: A read error likely explains this, since a far larger clone differs by one base. The V and J genes are TRBV6-1 and TRBJ2-7; D perhaps matches TRBD2 (5 bases). Trimming shortened V by 10 bases and J by 5 bases, and 21 bases separated the two germline ends. This CDR3 is built from 14 residues. Germline loops: CDR1 MNHNS, CDR2 SASEGT. In nucleotides, the CDR3 is TGTGCCACCCGGGAATGGGGTACCCAGAACGAGCAGTACTTC. Protein product: CATREWGTQNEQYF.

J is TRBJ1-1 and V is TRBV5-1, with TRBD1 matching 7 bases. Germline-derived CDR1 and CDR2 are SGHRS and YFSETQ. The CDR3 has 14 amino acids. The ends lost 6 bases at V and 5 bases at J; junction bases unmatched: 10. This chain's CDR3 is CASTSRQGWTEAFF. DNA of the CDR3: TGCGCCAGCACGTCACGACAGGGTTGGACTGAAGCTTTCTTT. Looking up the rest from reference TRBV5-1 and TRBJ1-1 gives the full variable domain: KAGVTQTPRYLIKTRGQQVTLSCSPISGHRSVSWYQQTPGQGLQFLFEYFSETQRNKGNFPGRFSGRQFSNSRSEMNVSTLELGDSALYLCASTSRQGWTEAFFGQGTRLTVV.

The V call is TRBV6-6, the J call TRBJ2-7; maybe TRBD1 (5 bases). In germline, CDR1 is MNHNY, CDR2 SVGAGI (reference sequence). Trimming shortened V by 6 bases and J by 5 bases, and 14 bases separated the two germline ends. The CDR3 runs to 13 residues. The CDR3 loop is CASRRAMGHEQYF. For the CDR3, the DNA is TGTGCCAGCAGAAGGGCCATGGGGCACGAGCAGTACTTC.

The CDR3 protein is CAFRLSYEQYF. CDR3 sequence (DNA): TGTGCCTTCAGGCTCTCCTACGAGCAGTACTTC. The chain links TRBV30 to TRBJ2-7; D ambiguous. The CDR3 contains 11 residues. Germline V CDR1 and CDR2: GTSNPN, SVGIG (reference sequence). Trimming removed 7 bases from V and 0 bases from J, with 7 bases in between.

The chain joins TRBV10-3 to TRBJ2-7; 10 bases agree with TRBD1. V dropped 4 bases and J dropped 1; count of bases not matched to a gene: 1. Germline CDR1 is ENHRY and CDR2 is SYGVKD. The CDR3 loop spans 14 amino acids. CDR3 protein: CAISGTGGSYEQYF. The DNA for the CDR3 is TGTGCCATCAGTGGGACAGGGGGGTCCTACGAGCAGTACTTC.

The V and J genes are TRBV28 and TRBJ2-1; 12 nucleotides agree with TRBD2. The V segment lost 4 bases and the J segment 3 bases; nucleotides outside the gene matches: 4. This CDR3 has 16 amino acids. The germline V gene has CDR1 MDHEN and CDR2 SYDVKM. The CDR3, as DNA: TGTGCCAGCAGTTCTAGCGGGAGGGGTTTCTACAATGAGCAGTTCTTC. Protein product: CASSSSGRGFYNEQFF. The complete variable domain, with remaining parts taken from reference TRBV28 and TRBJ2-1, reads DVKVTQSSRYLVKRTGEKVFLECVQDMDHENMFWYRQDPGLGLRLIYFSYDVKMKEKGDIPEGYSVSREKKERFSLILESASTNQTSMYLCASSSSGRGFYNEQFFGPGTRLTVL.

As regards this clone: Other DNA sequences in the sample encode the same CDR3. This chain links TRBV9 with TRBJ2-7, with TRBD1 matching 8 bases. The CDR3 extends over 15 amino acids. Unmatched junction bases numbered 4, after V lost 2 bases and J lost 0 bases. CDR1 is SGDLS, CDR2 YYNGEE, per germline. The CDR3 sequence: CASSVEGTGSYEQYF. CDR3 in DNA: TGTGCCAGCAGCGTGGAGGGGACAGGCTCCTACGAGCAGTACTTC.

The chain uses TRBV7-8 and TRBJ2-7; D is undetermined. The CDR3 consists of 14 residues. Trimming stripped 1 base from V and 5 bases from J, with 12 bases between. Germline CDR1 is SGHVS and CDR2 is FQNEAQ. CDR3 nucleotides: TGTGCCAGCAGCTTAGTTTCCCGTGGTCACGAGCAGTACTTC. Amino acids: CASSLVSRGHEQYF. Complete variable domain (other parts from reference TRBV7-8 and TRBJ2-7): GAGVSQSPRYKVAKRGQDVALRCDPISGHVSLFWYQQALGQGPEFLTYFQNEAQLDKSGLPSDRFFAERPEGSVSTLKIQRTQQEDSAVYLCASSLVSRGHEQYFGPGTRLTVT.

The rearrangement joins TRBV21-1 to TRBJ2-5; the D call in the table, TRBD2, was not verified against the DNA. TRBV21-1 is a recognized pseudogene. The CDR3 is 14 residues long. The CDR3 here is CASSCGGPQETQYF. As DNA, the CDR3 is TGTGCCAGCAGCTGCGGGGGGCCCCAAGAGACCCAGTACTTC.

This clone was observed many times. J is TRBJ2-7 and V is TRBV23-1, with 7 bases aligning to TRBD1. TRBV23-1 is annotated as an ORF whose role is uncertain. V lost 3 bases to trimming and J lost 4 bases; unmatched junction nucleotides: 6. The CDR3 consists of 14 residues. This CDR3 is CASSHPGGGYEQYF. The CDR3 region has the DNA TGCGCCAGCAGTCACCCAGGGGGTGGGTACGAGCAGTACTTC.

The chain carries TRBV27 and TRBJ2-7, with D perhaps being TRBD1 or TRBD2 (5 bases each). Germline V gene data show CDR1 as MNHEY and CDR2 as SMNVEV (reference sequence). V dropped 5 bases and J dropped 0 bases, with 14 bases sitting between them. The CDR3 extends over 15 amino acids. As DNA, the CDR3 is TGTGCCAGCAGTCACGGGACGCTAAACTCCTACGAGCAGTACTTC. Its protein is CASSHGTLNSYEQYF.

J is TRBJ2-1 and V is TRBV9; 8 nucleotides match TRBD2. V was clipped by 4 bases and J by 0 bases; unmatched bases: 3. The CDR3 runs 15 residues. Germline CDR1 is SGDLS and CDR2 is YYNGEE. The CDR3 coding sequence is TGTGCCAGCAGCTACGGACTAGCCTCCTACAATGAGCAGTTCTTC. Its protein is CASSYGLASYNEQFF.

In DNA form, the CDR3 reads TGTGCCACCAGCAGCTTTGGGGGTACTCTGAACACTGAAGCTTTCTTT. It yields the protein CATSSFGGTLNTEAFF. The chain has TRBV15 and TRBJ1-1, with D maybe TRBD1 (5 bases). With 3 bases removed from V and 0 bases from J, the gap between germline ends came to 14 bases. CDR1 LNHNV and CDR2 YYDKDF come from the germline V gene (reference sequence). This CDR3 contains 16 residues.

V and J are TRBV7-9 and TRBJ2-5; D may be TRBD1 (5 bases). Germline CDR1 reads SEHNR; CDR2 reads FQNEAQ (reference sequence). V was cut by 5 bases and J by 0 bases, with 10 bases left in between. The CDR3 is made up of 14 amino acids. This CDR3 is CASSPRTNQETQYF. The CDR3 nucleotides read TGTGCCAGCAGCCCTAGGACAAACCAAGAGACCCAGTACTTC.